What follows describes a single TCR beta chain. Its cognate antigen is unknown. MiXCR was run by TCRdb on the reads, yielding one entry per CDR3 protein. Altogether 35,000 or so distinct CDR3 sequences are present, just over 50% being singletons, with the ten largest covering 75% to 95%. In germline, CDR1 is LNHDA, CDR2 SQIVND (reference sequence). This CDR3 comprises 16 residues. Between the trimmed V and J ends, which lost 5 bases and 0 bases, there was a span of 14 bases. This record belongs to a study of T cell repertoires in cytomegalovirus infection. Study overall: The authors relied on CMV epitopes, both recently identified HLA-C-restricted and well-studied HLA-B-restricted. CMV infection and matching HLA type were both indicated by public TCR beta signatures.

Notes on the study in general: In two of eight donors, the top clonotype was HLA-C-restricted CMV-specific. Frequencies of public TCR beta families were cumulated, and this identified carriers of CMV plus the relevant HLA.

The TCR originated in a human donor in good health (CMV status not recorded). Some clones in this sample may be carry-over from other donors' samples. Sequencing was performed on CD8+ T cells from cultured PBMCs, taken from culture after CMV antigen stimulation. The chain recombines TRBV19 with TRBJ1-3; D is ambiguous. CDR3 sequence reads: CASSEVSRPSGNTIYF. The CDR3, as DNA: TGTGCCAGTAGTGAAGTCAGCAGACCCTCTGGAAACACCATATATTTT.